Listed here are 12 T cell receptor beta chains from one sample, sequenced in a study of T cell changes during pregnancy in multiple sclerosis. TCRdb keeps only in-frame clones here, not all; method: immunoSEQ multiplex PCR. This table has approximately 80,000 clones, 80% to 95% appearing once. Material: peripheral blood, obtained in the second trimester of pregnancy. Source of these receptors: a female donor in good health, enrolled as a control in a pregnancy study.

The rearrangement joins TRBV9 to TRBJ2-3; 9 bases fit TRBD2. CDR1 is SGDLS, CDR2 YYNGEE, per germline. The CDR3 has 15 residues. The trim removed 0 bases at V and 5 bases at J, leaving 4 bases unmatched. The DNA for the CDR3 is TGTGCCAGCAGCGTAGTTAGCGGGGGTATAGATACGCAGTATTTT. It specifies CASSVVSGGIDTQYF.

The chain is built from TRBV1 and TRBJ1-6. TRBV1 is listed as a pseudogene. The CDR3 spans 12 residues. The CDR3 reads CTSSQEERRLHF. CDR3 coding DNA: TGCACCAGCAGCCAAGAAGAGAGAAGACTCCACTTT.

This rearrangement joins TRBV9 to TRBJ2-7; 7 positions agree with TRBD1. The trim removed 3 bases at V and 0 bases at J, leaving 9 bases unmatched. The CDR3 consists of 16 residues. Germline V CDR1 and CDR2: SGDLS, YYNGEE. The DNA of the CDR3 is TGTGCCAGCAGCGGACAGGGACAGTCGAGCTCCTACGAGCAGTACTTC. Its translation: CASSGQGQSSSYEQYF. The variable domain in full, completed from reference TRBV9 and TRBJ2-7, reads DSGVTQTPKHLITATGQRVTLRCSPRSGDLSVYWYQQSLDQGLQFLIQYYNGEERAKGNILERFSAQQFPDLHSELNLSSLELGDSALYFCASSGQGQSSSYEQYFGPGTRLTVT.

This chain connects TRBV2 to TRBJ1-4; perhaps TRBD1 as D (5 bases). The ends were cut back, 6 bases at V and 9 bases at J, with 23 bases in the middle. Germline V gene data show CDR1 as SNHLY and CDR2 as FYNNEI. This CDR3 comprises 16 residues. CDR3 residues: CASSTPRHGGDKKLFF. CDR3 in DNA: TGTGCCAGCAGCACCCCGCGACATGGAGGGGATAAAAAACTGTTTTTT.

The V and J genes are TRBV2 and TRBJ2-1; D not resolved. The CDR3 contains 12 residues. CDR1 is SNHLY, CDR2 FYNNEI, per germline. Trimming shortened V by 3 bases and J by 3 bases, and 3 bases separated the two germline ends. The CDR3 coding sequence is TGTGCCAGCAGTGACAGCTACAATGAGCAGTTCTTC. It translates to CASSDSYNEQFF.

To note about this clone: This specimen includes other DNA sequences encoding the same CDR3. CDR3 DNA: TGTGCCAGCAGCTCGGACAGTAACTATGGCTACACCTTC. As protein: CASSSDSNYGYTF. V gene TRBV5-4 combines with J gene TRBJ1-2, with D possibly TRBD1 on 6 matching bases. Germline CDR1 is SGHNT and CDR2 is YYREEE (reference sequence). The CDR3 has 13 residues. The V end was cut by 3 bases, the J end by 1 base, with 7 bases between.

The chain recombines TRBV27 with TRBJ2-7; 9 positions agree with TRBD1. CDR3 size: 15 residues. The V segment lost 4 bases and the J segment 2 bases; nucleotides outside the gene matches: 6. Per germline, CDR1 MNHEY and CDR2 SMNVEV (reference sequence). The CDR3 sequence is CASSSPGQGTYEQYF. Here the CDR3 DNA reads TGTGCCAGCAGTTCTCCGGGACAGGGCACCTACGAGCAGTACTTC.

The chain joins TRBV12-5 to TRBJ1-1, with TRBD1 matching over 7 bases. With 6 bases clipped from V and 0 bases from J, the junction kept 10 bases outside the gene matches. The CDR3 runs to 16 residues. Germline assignment: CDR1 LGHNT and CDR2 FRNRAP. CDR3 sequence (DNA): TGTGCTAGTGGCCCCCGGACAGGAGGCATGAACACTGAAGCTTTCTTT. This codes for CASGPRTGGMNTEAFF.

The chain carries TRBV6-5 and TRBJ2-7; the D is unclear. This CDR3 contains 12 residues. V was pared by 6 bases and J by 1 base, with 7 bases between. Germline V gives CDR1 MNHEY, CDR2 SVGAGI. CDR3 sequence (DNA): TGTGCCAGCAGCGCGACATCCTACGAGCAGTACTTC. Translation: CASSATSYEQYF.

In regard to this clone: The same CDR3 can be traced to other DNA sequences in this sample. The V and J genes are TRBV7-2 and TRBJ1-5; D gene unclear. Germline CDR1 is SGHTA and CDR2 is FQGNSA. The CDR3 has 14 residues. V lost 5 bases and J 0 bases, leaving 8 bases between the germline ends. CDR3 sequence: CASSPGFSNQPQHF. For the CDR3, the DNA is TGTGCCAGCAGCCCGGGGTTTAGCAATCAGCCCCAGCATTTT.

V and J are TRBV7-9 and TRBJ1-1, with 7 nucleotides matching TRBD1. CDR3 length equals 12 residues. The germline CDR1 and CDR2 sequences are SEHNR and FQNEAQ (reference sequence). Unmatched junction bases numbered 5, after V lost 5 bases and J lost 8 bases. CDR3 sequence reads: CASSARGQEAFF. The CDR3 nucleotides read TGTGCCAGCAGCGCTCGGGGACAGGAAGCTTTCTTT.

The chain combines TRBV5-1 with TRBJ2-1; 8 bases match TRBD2. The CDR3 totals 16 residues. V lost 4 bases and J lost 0; bases outside the gene matches: 6. CDR1 and CDR2 from the germline V gene are SGHRS and YFSETQ. The CDR3 loop reads CASSRTSGLSYNEQFF. DNA of the CDR3: TGCGCCAGCAGCCGTACTAGCGGCCTCTCCTACAATGAGCAGTTCTTC. The full variable domain, in which reference TRBV5-1 and TRBJ2-1 provide the parts outside the CDR3, is KAGVTQTPRYLIKTRGQQVTLSCSPISGHRSVSWYQQTPGQGLQFLFEYFSETQRNKGNFPGRFSGRQFSNSRSEMNVSTLELGDSALYLCASSRTSGLSYNEQFFGPGTRLTVL.